This T cell receptor (beta chain) derives from a study of blood T cell repertoires in COVID-19. Study-level information: The United States, Italy and Spain supplied acute and convalescent COVID-19 samples. Sample material is recorded as cDNA or gDNA derived from T cells, B-cell-depleted T cells, or PBMCs.

Germline-derived CDR1 and CDR2 are ENHRY and SYGVKD. The length of the CDR3 is 14 residues. The V gene end was trimmed by 2 bases and the J gene end by 5 bases; junction bases not matched to a gene: 4. Seattle researchers signed up patients amid active infection and tracked them longitudinally. As handled by the study authors: Amplified reference gene primers provided the basis for estimating nucleated cell counts. Libraries were prepared by immunoSEQ multiplex PCR; TCRdb keeps only in-frame clonotypes and omits some of them. V and J calls and clone size are as listed in that table; D and trimming were resolved from the DNA. The data show 450,000 or so clones, roughly 87% seen once.

The TCR was taken from a man aged 18 to 35 with COVID-19, enrolled during active disease. What was sequenced was peripheral blood. The chain links TRBV10-3 to TRBJ1-1, with 8 bases fitting TRBD1. CDR3 sequence reads: CAISEGQGWTEAFF. CDR3 coding DNA: TGTGCCATCAGTGAGGGACAGGGTTGGACTGAAGCTTTCTTT.